This is a list of T cell receptor beta chains from one sample in a study of T cells after posttransplantation cyclophosphamide. Profiled with immunoSEQ multiplex PCR; TCRdb holds only in-frame clones, not every one. The sample holds about 38,000 clones, and no clone turns up only once. The source material was PBMCs. The receptors were gathered from a man aged 45-65 years in good health, CMV-negative, and a related stem cell transplant donor. The CDR3 runs from the conserved cysteine through the conserved F or W. D genes are given only for firm matches. For some rows the clone size is stated as once, few or many, or as a class when expanded; others skip it.

V	D	size	J	CDR3	DNA
TRBV2	.	many	TRBJ1-1	CASRQNMNTEAFF	TGTGCCAGCAGACAGAATATGAACACTGAAGCTTTCTTT
TRBV13	TRBD2	.	TRBJ2-3	CASSCGERGLVTDTQYF	TGTGCCAGCAGCTGCGGCGAGCGGGGTTTGGTCACAGATACGCAGTATTTT
TRBV5-5	.	many	TRBJ1-1	CASSPATGFTEAFF	TGTGCCAGCAGCCCGGCTACAGGGTTCACTGAAGCTTTCTTT
TRBV15	.	many	TRBJ2-2	CATSRDLGGELFF	TGTGCCACCAGCAGAGATCTAGGCGGGGAGCTGTTTTTT
TRBV13	TRBD1	many	TRBJ1-2	CASSSGQRYGYTF	TGTGCCAGCAGCTCGGGACAGCGCTATGGCTACACCTTC
TRBV27	.	many	TRBJ2-1	CASSLGGYNEQFF	TGTGCCAGCAGTTTAGGAGGTTACAATGAGCAGTTCTTC
TRBV5-1	TRBD1	many	TRBJ2-1	CASSIQGGEEQFF	TGCGCCAGCAGCATACAGGGGGGCGAGGAGCAGTTCTTC
TRBV2	TRBD1	many	TRBJ2-5	CASSLRTGDREETQYF	TGTGCCAGCAGCCTCCGGACAGGGGACAGGGAAGAGACCCAGTACTTC
TRBV9	TRBD1	few	TRBJ2-3	CASSVEPGGRATDTQYF	TGTGCCAGCAGCGTAGAACCAGGGGGACGAGCGACAGATACGCAGTATTTT
TRBV12-5	.	many	TRBJ2-6	CASGLDTSGANVLTF	TGTGCTAGTGGTTTAGACACCTCTGGGGCCAACGTCCTGACTTTC
TRBV15	TRBD2	many	TRBJ2-1	CATSRYSGRTNNEQFF	TGTGCCACCAGCAGATACAGCGGGAGGACGAACAATGAGCAGTTCTTC
TRBV7-8	TRBD1	many	TRBJ2-7	CASSFLDRGGYEQYF	TGTGCCAGCAGCTTTCTTGACAGGGGTGGATACGAGCAGTACTTC
TRBV6-5	TRBD2	many	TRBJ2-1	CASSRTSGVRNEQFF	TGTGCCAGCAGTCGGACTAGCGGGGTCCGGAATGAGCAGTTCTTC
TRBV5-1	.	many	TRBJ1-1	CASSLARGNTEAFF	TGCGCCAGCAGCTTGGCAAGGGGGAACACTGAAGCTTTCTTT
TRBV2	TRBD1	many	TRBJ2-1	CASTGTGTYNEQFF	TGTGCCAGCACCGGGACAGGGACCTACAATGAGCAGTTCTTC
TRBV7-9	.	many	TRBJ1-3	CASTRTEAIYF	TGTGCCAGCACCCGGACAGAAGCCATATATTTT
TRBV19	.	few	TRBJ1-2	CASSGRGYYGYTF	TGTGCCAGTAGTGGCAGGGGATACTATGGCTACACCTTC